Given below is one T cell receptor beta chain in context. This clone has a single count. Its antigen target is currently unknown. Qualities for individual bases were not recorded, and no much larger clone is one base off. Including the terminal cysteine and phenylalanine, the CDR3 comprises 15 residues. Left in the record is the CDR3 DNA by itself, 45 bases read in frame from the first base. The junction shows trimming of 0 bases on V and 1 base on J, and the gene matches do not reach 1 base of it. Reading the germline V gene (reference sequence) gives CDR1 MNHNY and CDR2 SVGAGI. Using the deep immunoSEQ assay, TCR CDR3 regions were amplified from genomic DNA by multiplex PCR. Genomic DNA extracted from each cell subset was distributed evenly over all wells of several immunoSEQ 96-well plates, and each plate served as one replicate. For sorted subsets, 150 to 250 ng of genomic DNA, equivalent to 25,000 to 35,000 T cell genomes, went into each replicate PCR. The purified libraries were quantified using a Qubit 3.0 fluorometer, sized with a Bioanalyzer 2100, and then quantified again using the KAPA Library Quantification kit. A separate single-read 150-cycle Illumina NextSeq 550 flow cell was used to sequence each immunoSEQ 96-well plate. The study's processing was this. Because the immunoSEQ output held only junctional sequences and lacked quality scores, the filtering could not match the filtering applied to full-length reads. To assign V/J genes and CDR3, sequences were annotated using PyIR, a Python wrapper for IgBLAST v1.9, with IMGT germline references. Reads were filtered out if the reads had weak V/J assignments (E-value above 1e-6), no CDR3, stop codons, out-of-frame junctions, or ambiguous translated residues. V3J clonotypes were defined by identical inferred V gene, J gene, and CDR3 amino acid sequence. To compute the percentage overlap between repertoires, the number of shared unique clonotypes was divided by the size of the smaller repertoire. Richness of each repertoire was evaluated using RTK rarefaction, the Chao1 estimator, and Recon v2.1 estimates of unobserved clonotypes. For all TCRbeta clonotypes obtained by the gDNA method from a few donors, generation probabilities were computed with OLGA. Entries here come from immuneACCESS through TCRdb and include only in-frame sequences with V and J called. Some clones fail to appear in such tables; in the studies checked, an unresolved V gene covers under half of the shortfall, and the cause of the remainder is unknown. That table is the source of V, J and clone size, and D and trimming were worked out from the DNA. This sample lists about 2.1 million clones; about 94% were detected once. The top ten clonotypes cover more than 1.5% of the sample.

CD8 naive samples consisted of CD45RO-negative cells that were positively selected for CCR7, yielding a CD45RA+CCR7+ population without TemRA cells. Donors were healthy HIV-negative adults with no recently reported acute infections or vaccinations. Every donor was a Caucasian adult living in Nashville, Tennessee, USA. Blood was collected by leukapheresis, and PBMCs were isolated by Ficoll-Histopaque density gradient centrifugation and then cryopreserved in liquid nitrogen vapor phase. Analytical flow cytometry was used to check the purity and quantity of every magnetically sorted T cell population. Genomic DNA was isolated from each sorted fraction and quantified by UV absorbance on a Nanodrop 2000c. The entry originates in a study of shared clonotypes between healthy human individuals (dated by TCRdb to about 2020). Context from the whole study: The cohort comprised two women and a few men aged 18 to 49 years. For each donor, three plates each were used for CD4 naive and CD4 memory, two plates were used for CD8 naive, and one plate was used for CD8 memory. To estimate repertoire size and how much clonotypes are shared between individuals, the study performed deep sequencing of blood TCR repertoires from 4 to 6 healthy adults. Different laboratories and diverse techniques were used to prepare libraries and sequence TCR repertoires, to increase sequencing depth and limit assay-specific biases. Each donor's leukapheresis produced roughly between roughly 0.85 and 9.5 billion PBMCs. Points the paper makes about the study in general: Because the study included a small number of donors, the genetic and exposure-history diversity represented was limited. Only blood was sampled, and tissue TCR repertoires likely differ from those in blood. Compared with non-shared clonotypes, clonotypes shared by all four sorted-subset donors had higher generation probabilities. Incomplete sequencing was indicated by rarefaction of sorted-subset datasets, despite the large sequencing depth. Larger estimated clonotype richness was generally found for naive subsets than for memory subsets. Sharing across a few donors was observed for about 5% of naive CD4, 3% to 4% of naive CD8, roughly 2.4% of memory CD4, and over 0.3% of memory CD8 clonotypes. Based on pairwise subsampling, the degree of clonotype sharing among donors was expected to be affected by sequencing depth.

This receptor was identified in a man between 18 and 35 years old in good health. Some clones in this sample may be carry-over from other donors' samples. The V gene is TRBV6-6 and the J gene is TRBJ2-7; 9 central nucleotides agree with TRBD2. Sequencing was carried out using naive CD8+ T cells from PBMCs. The intended sense of this specimen's cell subset or site label: CD45RA+CCR7+. The CDR3 is CASSYSGLASYEQYF. The bases are TGTGCCAGCAGTTACTCCGGACTAGCGTCCTACGAGCAGTACTTC.